The sequence of this T cell receptor beta chain was determined in a study of T cell responses to AZD1222 COVID-19 vaccine. Study details: The study pooled second doses at about 4 or about 12 weeks.

About this clone itself: Its target is unknown.

Trimming shortened V by 5 bases and J by 8 bases, and 11 bases separated the two germline ends. This CDR3 is built from 13 residues. Germline values: CDR1 SGHRS, CDR2 YFSETQ. Findings and caveats of the study: Repertoire sampling happened only post peak T cell response. Spike was spanned by vaccine-associated CD4 TCRs, which were dominant at 160-218 and 743-854. Clonal diversity may have been underestimated in mostly white British donors.

The assay was immunoSEQ multiplex PCR, and TCRdb's table has in-frame clones only and misses some. This sample yields 85,000 to 100,000 clones, of which under 95% are seen a single time; approximately 22% belongs to the top ten. The source was peripheral blood, collected on day 0 of AZD1222 vaccination. The chain joins TRBV5-1 to TRBJ1-6, with D tentatively TRBD1 (6 bases). The sequence was collected from an adult in good health. CDR3 protein: CASRPGEDSPLHF. CDR3 DNA sequence: TGCGCCAGCAGGCCAGGGGAGGATTCACCCCTCCACTTT.